A selection of T cell receptor beta chains follows, all from one sample in a study of neoadjuvant anti-PD-1 for oral cavity cancer. Here immunoSEQ multiplex PCR was the method, and the copy in TCRdb shows in-frame clones only, minus some. The table shows approximately 8,200 clones, with 60% to 75% occurring only once. Sequencing was performed on PBMCs, taken after nivolumab (anti-PD-1) treatment. These receptors all stem from a person aged 35 to 85 with oral cavity squamous cell carcinoma. The CDR3 runs from the conserved cysteine through the conserved F or W. The D gene is left open where the match is weak. Expanded clones get a size class; other rows say once, few or many, or leave the size out.

V,D,size,J,CDR3,DNA
TRBV7-2,.,.,TRBJ2-3,CASSLYDLAPDTQYF,TGTGCCAGCAGCTTATATGACCTAGCCCCAGATACGCAGTATTTT
TRBV4-3,TRBD1,.,TRBJ1-5,CASSLHYRQGAQPQHF,TGCGCCAGCAGCCTACACTATAGACAGGGGGCTCAGCCCCAGCATTTT
TRBV6-1,.,.,TRBJ1-5,CASSVTVGNQPQHF,TGTGCCAGCAGTGTGACAGTGGGCAATCAGCCCCAGCATTTT
TRBV5-6,TRBD1,.,TRBJ2-3,CASSSTGKQRTDTQYF,TGTGCCAGCAGCTCGACAGGGAAGCAACGGACAGATACGCAGTATTTT
TRBV5-6,.,.,TRBJ2-3,CASSLTGLTTYF,TGTGCCAGCAGCTTAACAGGACTGACGACCTATTTT
TRBV10-2,.,.,TRBJ1-2,CASSEWAEGYGYTF,TGCGCCAGCAGTGAATGGGCGGAGGGGTATGGCTACACCTTC
TRBV15,.,.,TRBJ2-2,CATRQGGPGELFF,TGTGCCACCAGGCAGGGGGGGCCCGGGGAGCTGTTTTTT
TRBV4-3,.,.,TRBJ1-4,CASKRDHATNEKLFF,TGCGCCAGCAAAAGGGACCATGCAACTAATGAAAAACTGTTTTTT
TRBV28,.,once,TRBJ2-5,CASSFLLEGGGQETQYF,TGTGCCAGCAGTTTTCTCCTTGAGGGAGGAGGCCAAGAGACCCAGTACTTC
TRBV19,.,once,TRBJ2-7,CASSAGAGWYYEQYF,TGTGCCAGTAGTGCCGGGGCAGGGTGGTACTACGAGCAGTACTTC
TRBV25-1,.,.,TRBJ1-6,CASIGREPNSPLHF,TGTGCCAGCATAGGCCGAGAACCTAATTCACCCCTCCACTTT
TRBV30,.,.,TRBJ1-4,CAWSVPDTYNEKLFF,TGTGCCTGGAGTGTACCCGACACCTATAATGAAAAACTGTTTTTT
TRBV5-1,TRBD2,.,TRBJ2-2,CASSWMGTSISLGTGELFF,TGCGCCAGCAGCTGGATGGGGACTAGCATATCGTTAGGGACCGGGGAGCTGTTTTTT
TRBV6-4,TRBD1,.,TRBJ2-2,CASSDGTDTGELFF,TGTGCCAGCAGTGACGGGACAGACACCGGGGAGCTGTTTTTT
TRBV5-1,.,.,TRBJ2-7,CASSLAGDPRREQYF,TGCGCCAGCAGCTTGGCAGGGGACCCCCGGCGCGAGCAGTACTTC
TRBV7-2,.,.,TRBJ1-5,CASSSDYQPQHF,TGTGCCAGCAGCTCTGACTATCAGCCCCAGCATTTT
TRBV10-3,.,.,TRBJ1-1,CAITNQAKQTSEAFF,TGTGCCATCACCAACCAGGCAAAGCAAACCAGTGAAGCTTTCTTT
TRBV29-1,.,.,TRBJ2-3,CSAGTGSDTQYF,TGCAGCGCCGGAACAGGGTCAGATACGCAGTATTTT
TRBV7-2,TRBD1,.,TRBJ2-1,CASSSAIPGQGSEQFF,TGTGCCAGCAGCTCCGCCATTCCGGGACAGGGGAGTGAGCAGTTCTTC
TRBV5-1,TRBD1,.,TRBJ1-1,CASSATNRGTEAFF,TGCGCCAGCAGCGCAACCAACAGGGGCACTGAAGCTTTCTTT
TRBV7-9,TRBD1,.,TRBJ1-4,CASSPTGGGNEKLFF,TGTGCCAGCAGCCCAACAGGGGGGGGAAATGAAAAACTGTTTTTT
TRBV10-2,TRBD1,few,TRBJ1-1,CASSRDSSYTEAFF,TGCGCCAGCAGCCGGGACAGTAGTTACACTGAAGCTTTCTTT
TRBV25-1,.,.,TRBJ1-1,CASSLAGGSTEAFF,TGTGCCAGCAGTCTAGCTGGGGGAAGTACTGAAGCTTTCTTT
TRBV6-1,TRBD1,.,TRBJ2-3,CASSEAGQGVGTQYF,TGTGCCAGCAGTGAAGCGGGACAGGGGGTCGGTACGCAGTATTTT